The 2 T cell receptor beta chains reported below all come from one sample, sequenced in a study of shared clonotypes between healthy human individuals. Only in-frame clones appear in the TCRdb table, and some are missing; sequencing was by immunoSEQ multiplex PCR. The sample holds 700,000 or so clones, approximately 75% seen once. The sequencing input was memory CD4+ T cells sorted from blood. Subset here: CD45RA-negative fraction. The receptors come from a woman in her twenties or thirties in good health.

This rearrangement joins TRBV4-1 to TRBJ2-1; TRBD2 matches 7 bases. CDR1 and CDR2 (germline): MGHRA, YSYEKL. The J segment lost 3 bases and the V segment lost 5 bases, leaving 10 bases of the junction unmatched. The CDR3 totals 16 residues. CDR3 amino acids: CASSNTAGLGYNEQFF. The CDR3, as DNA: TGCGCCAGCAGCAACACCGCTGGACTAGGCTACAATGAGCAGTTCTTC.

This clone was seen only a few times. V and J are TRBV18 and TRBJ1-5; D unresolved. The length of the CDR3 is 16 residues. Per germline, CDR1 KGHSH and CDR2 LQKENI. V lost 3 bases, J lost 0 bases, and 12 bases lay in between. The CDR3 reads CASSPGGHNSNQPQHF. The DNA for the CDR3 is TGTGCCAGCTCACCGGGAGGGCACAATAGCAATCAGCCCCAGCATTTT. The complete variable domain, with remaining parts taken from reference TRBV18 and TRBJ1-5, reads NAGVMQNPRHLVRRRGQEARLRCSPMKGHSHVYWYRQLPEEGLKFMVYLQKENIIDESGMPKERFSAEFPKEGPSILRIQQVVRGDSAAYFCASSPGGHNSNQPQHFGDGTRLSIL.